Below, one T cell receptor (beta chain) is given with its context. Its antigen is not known. This record belongs to a study of OX40 agonist ivuxolimab in advanced cancers. Whole-study findings and limits: On average, a greater number of expanded clones characterised CD8+ T cells relative to CD4+.

Assay used: immunoSEQ multiplex PCR; TCRdb lists only in-frame clones, some missing. The table shows more than 45,000 clones, with around 90% occurring only once. V lost 2 bases and J lost 4, with 11 bases in between. The germline V gene encodes CDR1 MGHRA and CDR2 YSYEKL. The CDR3 consists of 14 residues. This chain joins TRBV4-1 and TRBJ1-2; D unresolved. This TCR came from an adult with an advanced solid tumor such as melanoma, head and neck, liver or kidney cancer. The sample here was CD4+ or CD8+ T cells sorted from blood, taken in a trial of the OX40 agonist ivuxolimab. CDR3 region: CASSQIVGIYGYTF. CDR3 sequence (DNA): TGCGCCAGCAGCCAAATAGTGGGGATCTATGGCTACACCTTC.